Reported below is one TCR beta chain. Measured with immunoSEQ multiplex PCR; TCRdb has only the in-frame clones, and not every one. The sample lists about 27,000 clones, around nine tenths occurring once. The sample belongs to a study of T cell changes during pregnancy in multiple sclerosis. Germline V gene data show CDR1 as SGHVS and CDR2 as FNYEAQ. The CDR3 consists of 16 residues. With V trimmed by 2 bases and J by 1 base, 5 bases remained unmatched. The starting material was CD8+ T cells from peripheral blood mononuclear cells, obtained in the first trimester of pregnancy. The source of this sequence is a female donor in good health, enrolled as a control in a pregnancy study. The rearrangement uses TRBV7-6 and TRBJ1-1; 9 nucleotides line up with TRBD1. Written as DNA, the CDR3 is TGTGCCAGCAGCTTACTCAAGACAGGGGGGAACACTGAAGCTTTCTTT. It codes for CASSLLKTGGNTEAFF.